The sequence of this TCR beta chain was determined in a study of T-cell memory formation after mild COVID-19 (dated by TCRdb to the early 2020s). Looking at the study overall: TCR sequence clusters from the two donors were found to be largely donor specific. Longitudinal TCRalpha and TCRbeta repertoire sequencing tracked T-cell clones expanding and contracting after mild COVID-19 in a couple of donors. Two young, previously healthy adult volunteers made up the cohort, one male and one female.

This clonotype showed up just a few times. Its antigen remains undetermined. No per-base quality is available; no much larger clone lies one base away. The germline ends are 13 bases apart after V is trimmed by 5 bases and J by 0 bases. Via the germline V gene, CDR1 is SGHNT and CDR2 YENEEA. Counted from cysteine to phenylalanine, this CDR3 has 16 amino acids. The only DNA kept is the CDR3, 48 bases in frame from the first base. Overall results and qualifications from the work: Contracting CD4+ clones were located mainly in the CM and EM memory subsets, whereas CD8+ clones were found to be enriched in EMRA. Some responding clones were detected in pre-infection memory, suggesting pre-existing cross-reactive memory T cells joined the SARS-CoV-2 response. The second-wave clones that peaked on day 37 were not confirmed to be SARS-CoV-2 specific. The study included only two mild cases, and larger cohorts that include severe cases with pre-infection samples were judged to be necessary. From day 15 to 85, contracting clones showed balanced CD4/CD8 phenotypes, whereas a second wave of clones that expanded from day 15 to 37 leaned towards CD4+.

Ficoll-Paque density gradient centrifugation was used to isolate PBMCs. For sequencing, an Illumina NovaSeq 6000 was employed. Using 5'RACE with constant-segment primers, TCRalpha and TCRbeta cDNA libraries were constructed, with sample barcodes and unique molecular identifiers added in the process. RNA was extracted from every sample with Trizol reagent. The libraries were amplified in two PCR steps, and the second step added a second sample barcode and Illumina TruSeq adapters. Sequencing of libraries was performed on an Illumina NovaSeq with 2 x 150 bp paired-end reads. As for how the authors treated the data: Demultiplexing of reads and collapsing into UMI-guided consensus sequences were performed with migec v1.2.7. With mixcr v2.1.11, UMI consensuses were aligned to TRA and TRB V and J templates and assembled into clonotypes. A clonotype was counted as expanded or contracted only if both edgeR and NoisET called the change significant, with noise models trained on biological replicates. For edgeR calls, a false discovery rate-adjusted p below 0.01 and a log2 fold-change threshold of 1 were applied. As an exploratory analysis of dynamics, PCA with hierarchical clustering was applied to max-normalized trajectories of the 1000 most abundant clonotypes. Separately sequenced CD4+ and CD8+ repertoires were used to assign the CD4 or CD8 phenotype of responding clones. Through fastp at Q25 and MiXCR, TCRdb rebuilt clones from the public reads, retaining in-frame beta chains. CDR3 protein sequences are deduplicated, and each keeps its most common genes and DNA. Here the V and J calls rest on TCRdb's processing, not on the authors' analysis. This sample is represented by roughly 400,000 distinct CDR3 sequences; 16% of them were singletons. The top ten constitute under 25% of the sample.

What was sequenced was PBMCs or a T cell subset sorted from them (not recorded which). The rearranged segments are TRBV11-3 and TRBJ2-2; TRBD1 could be the D gene, as 6 bases match. This TCR came from a man aged 18 to 35 who had mild COVID-19 (a few samples of this study predate the infection). The sample titles of this study are shuffled in the database, so cell type and time point are left out; the donor was told from shared clones. The DNA reads as follows: TGTGCCAGCAGCATACTACAGGGTACGAACACCGGGGAGCTGTTTTTT. The encoded protein is CASSILQGTNTGELFF.